A selection of T cell receptor beta chains follows, all from one sample in a study of blood T cells in healthy people across ages. TCRdb reprocessed the 5' RACE reads via MiXCR and lists one record per CDR3 protein. The table includes about 1,600,000 distinct CDR3 sequences, about 43% detected once. Sequencing input: blood. Every receptor here comes from a woman aged 18 to 35 in good health. The CDR3 runs from the conserved cysteine through the conserved F or W. A D gene is named only where the DNA matches it firmly. Expanded clones get a size class; other rows say once, few or many, or leave the size out.

J gene,V gene,D gene,clone size,CDR3 DNA,CDR3 protein
TRBJ1-1,TRBV5-1,.,many,TGCGCCAGCAGCGGGGGGCTGGTACCGGGTGCTGAAGCTTTCTTT,CASSGGLVPGAEAFF
TRBJ2-1,TRBV5-1,TRBD2,.,TGCGCCAGCAGCTTGGCGGGCAGCGGGGGGGCATACAATGAGCAGTTCTTC,CASSLAGSGGAYNEQFF
TRBJ1-6,TRBV4-1,.,few,TGCGCCAGCAGCCAAGTAGGACCCGATAATTCACCCCTCCACTTT,CASSQVGPDNSPLHF
TRBJ2-1,TRBV6-1,.,.,TGTGCCAGCAGGTCTCGCGATGGATTCAGCTACAATGAGCAGTTCTTC,CASRSRDGFSYNEQFF
TRBJ2-7,TRBV6-5,.,many,TGTGCCAGCAGTGAATCAGGGCAGGGATACGAGCAGTACTTC,CASSESGQGYEQYF
TRBJ1-2,TRBV11-2,TRBD1,.,TGTGCCAGCAGCTTAGGGATGGAGGGGGCGTTTTACACCTTC,CASSLGMEGAFYTF
TRBJ2-1,TRBV20-1,TRBD2,few,TGCAGTGCTAGATTCTCGGGGACTAGCGGGGGGAATCCTTCCTTCAATGAGCAGTTCTTC,CSARFSGTSGGNPSFNEQFF
TRBJ2-5,TRBV6-5,.,.,TGTGCCAGCAGCCAAGGCCATGTTAGTTCGCAGTACTTC,CASSQGHVSSQYF
TRBJ2-1,TRBV20-1,.,few,TGCAGTGCTAGCGGACTCGTAGGTGAGCAGTTCTTC,CSASGLVGEQFF
TRBJ2-2,TRBV5-1,TRBD2,.,TGCGCCAGCAGCGAGGGCGGGGGGCAGAACACCGGGGAGCTGTTTTTT,CASSEGGGQNTGELFF
TRBJ2-7,TRBV7-9,TRBD2,.,TGTGCCAGCAGCATCGTTCGGGGGACTAGCGGCCACGAGCAGTACTTC,CASSIVRGTSGHEQYF
TRBJ1-1,TRBV6-6,.,.,TGTGCCAGCTGGGAAACTGAAGCTTTCTTT,CASWETEAFF
TRBJ2-6,TRBV6-1,.,.,TGTGCCAGCAGTGAATATGGGGGCTCTGGGGCCAACGTCCTGACTTTC,CASSEYGGSGANVLTF
TRBJ2-3,TRBV6-1,.,few,TGTGCCAGCAGTGGACTAGGGCGTACGCAGTATTTT,CASSGLGRTQYF
TRBJ1-2,TRBV6-5,.,.,TGTGCCAGCAGCCCTACGACAGTTCTACGGGGCTACACCTTC,CASSPTTVLRGYTF
TRBJ1-5,TRBV27,.,.,TGTGCCAGCAGTGCCGGACGGAGGAATCAGCCCCAGCATTTT,CASSAGRRNQPQHF
TRBJ2-1,TRBV6-6,TRBD2,.,TGTGCCAGCAGTTCGGGACTAGCGGGGGGTACCTACAATGAGCAGTTCTTC,CASSSGLAGGTYNEQFF
TRBJ2-5,TRBV15,.,.,TGTGCCACCAGCCCGGGGGCGGAGACCCAGTACTTC,CATSPGAETQYF
TRBJ2-3,TRBV7-2,.,few,TGTGCCAGCAGCTTAGCGGGACACCCTAGCACAGATACGCAGTATTTT,CASSLAGHPSTDTQYF
TRBJ2-1,TRBV5-1,TRBD1,.,TGCGCCAGCAGAACCGGGACAGCTTACTACAATGAGCAGTTCTTC,CASRTGTAYYNEQFF
TRBJ2-4,TRBV20-1,.,many,TGCAGTGCTAGAGGGGGAGCCAAAAACATTCAGTACTTC,CSARGGAKNIQYF
TRBJ2-3,TRBV11-2,.,.,TGTGCCAGCAGCCCACGGACGTCCCCGCCGGGGGATACGCAGTATTTT,CASSPRTSPPGDTQYF
TRBJ1-2,TRBV30,.,few,TGTGCCTGGACAGCAAACAGGTCTTTCGGCAGCCAACACTTCGGGGGCTACACCTTC,CAWTANRSFGSQHFGGYTF
TRBJ1-1,TRBV12-3/TRBV12-4,.,many,TGTGCCAGCAGCCAGGGGTACACTGAAGCTTTCTTT,CASSQGYTEAFF
TRBJ2-6,TRBV2,TRBD1,.,TGTGCCAGCAGTCAAAGGGACAGCCGTCCTGGGGCCAACGTCCTGACTTTC,CASSQRDSRPGANVLTF
TRBJ2-1,TRBV7-2,.,.,TGTGCCAGCAGCTCCGGGACTCTAGGAGCGTTAGGTGAGCAGTTCTTC,CASSSGTLGALGEQFF
TRBJ2-1,TRBV7-9,TRBD2,.,TGTGCCAGCCAAAACGGGAGGCAATCCTACAATGAGCAGTTCTTC,CASQNGRQSYNEQFF
TRBJ2-7,TRBV7-2,TRBD2,many,TGTGCCAGCAGCCCCCCGGGACTAGCATACGAGCAGTACTTC,CASSPPGLAYEQYF
TRBJ2-1,TRBV20-1,.,.,TGCAGTGCCAATAGACGGGGAGACGTCCCCTACAATGAGCAGTTCTTC,CSANRRGDVPYNEQFF
TRBJ2-5,TRBV5-1,.,.,TGCGCCAGCAGCTTGCGGGACACCCAAGAGACCCAGTACTTC,CASSLRDTQETQYF
TRBJ2-3,TRBV18,.,.,TGTGCCAGCTCGCCGGGGGACTCGTATAGCACAGATACGCAGTATTTT,CASSPGDSYSTDTQYF
TRBJ2-7,TRBV5-1,TRBD2,once,TGCGCCAGCAGCCCCCAAGGACTAGCGGGAGTGTACGAGCAGTACTTC,CASSPQGLAGVYEQYF
TRBJ1-5,TRBV6-4,.,.,TGTGCCAGCACCCCGCTCGGGGGCTCAGAGCCCCAGCATTTT,CASTPLGGSEPQHF
TRBJ1-2,TRBV27,.,many,TGTGCCAGCAGTTTTGGGGGAGGGAACTATGGCTACACCTTC,CASSFGGGNYGYTF
TRBJ2-7,TRBV6-5,TRBD2,few,TGTGCCAGCAGTTACTCTACTCAGCGGGAGGTCCCTTTCTACGAGCAGTACTTC,CASSYSTQREVPFYEQYF
TRBJ2-6,TRBV25-1,.,few,TGTGCCAGCAGTGGTGGGACGTCGAGGGCCAACGTCCTGACTTTC,CASSGGTSRANVLTF
TRBJ1-2,TRBV27,TRBD1,.,TGTGCCAGCAAGCCACTGCCGGGACAGGGTAGGGGCTACACCTTC,CASKPLPGQGRGYTF
TRBJ1-2,TRBV3-1,TRBD1,few,TGTGCCAGCAGCCTTGCGGGACAGGGCTCAGCTGACTATGGCTACACCTTC,CASSLAGQGSADYGYTF
TRBJ1-2,TRBV4-1,.,.,TGCGCCAGCAGCCAAGAACTCACGGACGGACGTTATGGCTACACCTTC,CASSQELTDGRYGYTF
TRBJ2-7,TRBV11-2,TRBD2,.,TGTGCCAGCAGCTCAGCGGGGGGCACCTCCTACGAGCAGTACTTC,CASSSAGGTSYEQYF
TRBJ1-5,TRBV2,.,few,TGTGCCAGCAGTGAGCAGGGCGGGAGCAATCAGCCCCAGCATTTT,CASSEQGGSNQPQHF
TRBJ2-3,TRBV27,TRBD2,once,TGTGCCGGCAGTTTATACCACGGGACTAGCGGGCCAGATACGCAGTATTTT,CAGSLYHGTSGPDTQYF